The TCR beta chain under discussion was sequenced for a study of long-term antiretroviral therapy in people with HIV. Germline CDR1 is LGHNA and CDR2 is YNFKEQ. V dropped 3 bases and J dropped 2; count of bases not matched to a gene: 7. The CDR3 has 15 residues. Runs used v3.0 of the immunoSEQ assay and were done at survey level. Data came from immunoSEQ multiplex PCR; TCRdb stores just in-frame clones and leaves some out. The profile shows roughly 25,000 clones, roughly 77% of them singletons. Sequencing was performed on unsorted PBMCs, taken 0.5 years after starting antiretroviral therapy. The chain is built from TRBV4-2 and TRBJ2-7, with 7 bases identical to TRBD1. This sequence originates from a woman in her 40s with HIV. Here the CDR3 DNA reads TGTGCCAGCAGCCATTTAACAGGGGACGCCTACGAGCAGTACTTC. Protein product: CASSHLTGDAYEQYF.